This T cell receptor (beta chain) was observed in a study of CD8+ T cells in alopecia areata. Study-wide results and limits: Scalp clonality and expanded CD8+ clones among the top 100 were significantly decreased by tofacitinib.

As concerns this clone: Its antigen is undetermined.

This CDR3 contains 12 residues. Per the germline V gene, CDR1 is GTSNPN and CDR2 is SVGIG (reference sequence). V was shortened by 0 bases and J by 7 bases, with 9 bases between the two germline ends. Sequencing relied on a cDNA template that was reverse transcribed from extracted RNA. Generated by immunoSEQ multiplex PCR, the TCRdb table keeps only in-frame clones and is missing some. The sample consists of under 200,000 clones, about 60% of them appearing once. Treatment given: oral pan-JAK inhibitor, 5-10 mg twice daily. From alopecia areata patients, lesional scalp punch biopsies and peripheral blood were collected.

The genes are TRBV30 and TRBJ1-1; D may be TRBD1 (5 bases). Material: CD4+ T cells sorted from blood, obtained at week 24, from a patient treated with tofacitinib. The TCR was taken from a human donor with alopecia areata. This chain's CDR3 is CAWSVSGLEAFF. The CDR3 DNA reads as TGTGCCTGGAGTGTCTCGGGACTTGAAGCTTTCTTT. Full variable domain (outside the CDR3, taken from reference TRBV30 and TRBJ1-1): SQTIHQWPATLVQPVGSPLSLECTVEGTSNPNLYWYRQAAGRGLQLLFYSVGIGQISSEVPQNLSASRPQDRQFILSSKKLLLSDSGFYLCAWSVSGLEAFFGQGTRLTVV.